These 25 T cell receptor beta chains were all obtained from the same sample, sequenced in a study of blood T cell repertoires in COVID-19. Profiling relied on immunoSEQ multiplex PCR, and the TCRdb table lists in-frame clones only, not all of them. The sample carries a few hundred thousand clones, roughly 90% recorded once. Sample: PBMCs or T cells enriched from blood (not recorded which). These receptors were obtained from a woman aged 55-75 years who had recovered from COVID-19.

V and J are TRBV18 and TRBJ2-2, with D perhaps matching TRBD2 (5 bases). Germline CDR1 reads KGHSH; CDR2 reads LQKENI. The CDR3 is 14 amino acids. Trimming pared 7 bases from V and 0 bases from J, leaving 9 bases between. The CDR3 is CASLAGANTGELFF. DNA of the CDR3: TGTGCCAGCTTAGCCGGGGCGAACACCGGGGAGCTGTTTTTT.

This chain joins TRBV7-9 and TRBJ1-4, with D unclear. The CDR3 is 14 residues long. V lost 5 bases and J 5 bases, leaving 12 bases between the germline ends. CDR1 is SEHNR and CDR2 is FQNEAQ in the germline V gene (reference sequence). The CDR3 spells CASSQAGVNEKLFF. DNA for the CDR3: TGTGCCAGCAGCCAAGCCGGGGTCAATGAAAAACTGTTTTTT.

As for this clone: The junction does not match germline at one end; this may be a read error. This chain uses TRBV19 with TRBJ1-3; TRBD1 might be the D (6 bases). CDR1 and CDR2 (germline): LNHDA, SQIVND (reference sequence). This CDR3 region has 16 residues. CDR3 bases: TGTGCCAGTAGTGTAGACTCAGGGGTAACTGGAAACACCATATATTTT. As protein: CASSVDSGVTGNTIYF. Drawing the rest from reference TRBV19 and TRBJ1-3, the complete variable domain is DGGITQSPKYLFRKEGQNVTLSCEQNLNHDAMYWYRQDPGQGLRLIYYSQIVNDFQKGDIAEGYSVSREKKESFPLTVTSAQKNPTAFYLCASSVDSGVTGNTIYFGEGSWLTVV.

The chain carries TRBV28 and TRBJ1-6; D perhaps matches TRBD1 (5 bases). Germline V gives CDR1 MDHEN, CDR2 SYDVKM. The CDR3 is 14 residues long. Trimming cost V 7 bases and J 7 bases, with 14 bases left between them. The CDR3 nucleotides are TGTGCCAGCATTCGGGGGTCAGTGAATTCACCCCTCCACTTT. It translates to CASIRGSVNSPLHF.

This sequence joins TRBV27 and TRBJ1-6; the D gene is possibly TRBD1 (6 bases). The CDR3 is 16 residues long. The germline V and J ends were trimmed by 3 bases and 2 bases, with 11 bases remaining between them. Germline V CDR1 and CDR2: MNHEY, SMNVEV (reference sequence). Here the CDR3 DNA reads TGTGCCAGCAGTTTTCTTACAGGGACCTATAATTCACCCCTCCACTTT. It encodes CASSFLTGTYNSPLHF.

A single count supports this clone. The genes are TRBV19 and TRBJ1-1; 7 bases are a match to TRBD1. The V gene end was trimmed by 10 bases and the J gene end by 1 base; junction bases not matched to a gene: 6. Germline V gene data show CDR1 as LNHDA and CDR2 as SQIVND (reference sequence). The CDR3 loop spans 13 amino acids. In DNA form, the CDR3 reads TGTGCCACCGATGACAGGGCGAACACTGAAGCTTTCTTT. Translated: CATDDRANTEAFF.

This clone came up once. This chain links TRBV5-1 with TRBJ1-2, with D unclear. Looked up from germline, CDR1 is SGHRS and CDR2 is YFSETQ. This CDR3 has 15 amino acids. Trimming pared 0 bases from V and 1 base from J, leaving 10 bases between. As DNA, the CDR3 is TGCGCCAGCAGCTTGGACTGGAGTATTAACTATGGCTACACCTTC. Encoded protein: CASSLDWSINYGYTF.

The rearrangement links TRBV24-1 to TRBJ2-2; weak D call: TRBD2 (6 bases). Germline CDR1 KGHDR, CDR2 SFDVKD. V was shortened by 9 bases and J by 3 bases, with 13 bases between the two germline ends. The CDR3 consists of 14 residues. The CDR3 sequence: CATGGAIYTGELFF. CDR3 nucleotide sequence: TGTGCCACCGGCGGGGCCATTTACACCGGGGAGCTGTTTTTT.

This clone has only one observation. This sequence joins TRBV7-6 and TRBJ2-7; 10 positions match TRBD2. The CDR3 length is 16 residues. CDR1 and CDR2 (germline): SGHVS, FNYEAQ. V was pared by 1 base and J by 2 bases, with 5 bases of the junction left unmatched. In DNA form, the CDR3 reads TGTGCCAGCAGCTTAGGAGCGGGAGGGCTTGCCTACGAGCAGTACTTC. Translating gives CASSLGAGGLAYEQYF.

The rearrangement uses TRBV5-5 and TRBJ1-5, with a possible D match to TRBD1 (5 bases). Germline V gives CDR1 SGHKS, CDR2 YYEKEE (reference sequence). The CDR3 sequence is 14 residues long. V lost 0 bases to trimming and J lost 7 bases, with 11 bases between them. The CDR3 here is CASSLDGGNQPQHF. DNA for the CDR3: TGTGCCAGCAGCTTGGACGGGGGAAACCAGCCCCAGCATTTT.

Only one count was recorded for this clone. This chain uses TRBV28 with TRBJ1-2; TRBD1 agrees at 7 bases. The CDR3 has 13 residues. With 3 bases clipped from V and 8 bases from J, the junction kept 6 bases outside the gene matches. Germline V gene data show CDR1 as MDHEN and CDR2 as SYDVKM. The CDR3 loop is CASSFEGAQGYTF. The CDR3 DNA follows: TGTGCCAGCAGTTTTGAGGGGGCGCAGGGCTACACCTTC.

The chain carries TRBV2 and TRBJ2-5, with D tentatively TRBD2 (5 bases). The V and J ends lost 7 bases and 5 bases respectively, with 14 bases between them. Germline lookup yields CDR1 SNHLY and CDR2 FYNNEI. The CDR3 runs to 13 residues. For the CDR3, the DNA is TGTGCCAGCACTACAACGGGGTTTGAGACCCAGTACTTC. Its protein product is CASTTTGFETQYF. Together with reference TRBV2 and TRBJ2-5, the CDR3 gives the full variable domain: EPEVTQTPSHQVTQMGQEVILRCVPISNHLYFYWYRQILGQKVEFLVSFYNNEISEKSEIFDDQFSVERPDGSNFTLKIRSTKLEDSAMYFCASTTTGFETQYFGPGTRLLVL.

The V and J genes are TRBV7-3 and TRBJ1-2; weak D call: TRBD1 (6 bases). The V end lost 3 bases, the J end lost 6 bases, and 17 bases lay between the germline ends. The length of the CDR3 is 15 residues. Germline CDR1 reads SGHTA; CDR2 reads FQGTGA. Here the CDR3 reads CASSFTGLRGDGYTF. CDR3 bases: TGTGCCAGCAGCTTTACAGGGTTAAGAGGGGATGGCTACACCTTC.

The genes are TRBV7-3 and TRBJ1-3; a possible D gene is TRBD1 (6 bases). CDR1 is SGHTA and CDR2 is FQGTGA in the germline V gene. The ends were cut back, 4 bases at V and 2 bases at J, with 9 bases in the middle. The CDR3 runs 14 residues. The CDR3 loop is CASSSGTTGNTIYF. The CDR3 DNA sequence: TGTGCCAGCAGCTCAGGGACAACTGGAAACACCATATATTTT.

This sequence joins TRBV19 and TRBJ1-5; D ambiguous. Germline V CDR1 and CDR2: LNHDA, SQIVND (reference sequence). There are 16 residues in the CDR3. Trimming cost V 5 bases and J 0 bases, with 14 bases left between them. The CDR3 here is CASSLRTDYSNQPQHF. CDR3 nucleotides: TGTGCCAGTAGTTTACGGACGGACTATAGCAATCAGCCCCAGCATTTT.

The rearrangement joins TRBV9 to TRBJ2-5, with a weak D call TRBD2 (6 bases). The CDR3 is 13 amino acids. V was pared by 0 bases and J by 5 bases, with 8 bases between. Germline CDR1 is SGDLS and CDR2 is YYNGEE. CDR3 coding DNA: TGTGCCAGCAGCGTAGTTGGGGGGGAGACCCAGTACTTC. This sequence encodes CASSVVGGETQYF.

The chain uses TRBV2 and TRBJ1-5; D might be TRBD1 (6 bases). The V end was cut by 2 bases, the J end by 6 bases, with 14 bases between. The length of the CDR3 is 15 residues. CDR1 is SNHLY and CDR2 is FYNNEI in the germline V gene. The CDR3 DNA is TGTGCCAGCAGTGAACTCTCAGGGGTTGGTCAGCCCCAGCATTTT. Protein sequence: CASSELSGVGQPQHF.

The CDR3 loop is CASSEAAGNYGYTF. Written as DNA, the CDR3 is TGTGCCAGCAGTGAAGCTGCGGGGAACTATGGCTACACCTTC. V is TRBV6-1 and J is TRBJ1-2; D not resolved. Germline assignment: CDR1 MNHNS and CDR2 SASEGT. V shed 0 bases and J shed 2 bases, with 7 bases lying between them. CDR3 length: 14 residues.

The V and J genes are TRBV19 and TRBJ1-2; D may be TRBD1 (5 bases). CDR3 length equals 14 residues. The germline V gene encodes CDR1 LNHDA and CDR2 SQIVND (reference sequence). V was cut by 7 bases and J by 4 bases, with 16 bases left in between. The CDR3 nucleotides are TGTGCCAGTACCTCATTTGAAGGGGTCTATGGCTACACCTTC. Translation: CASTSFEGVYGYTF.

The rearrangement uses TRBV12-2 and TRBJ2-7; the table's D call of TRBD1 was not tested on the DNA. TRBV12-2 is classified as a pseudogene. CDR3 length: 12 amino acids. This CDR3 reads CASRTQVYEQYF. As DNA, the CDR3 is TGTGCAAGTCGCACACAGGTCTATGAGCAGTACTTC.

In this sample, this clone turned up once. The V and J genes are TRBV7-9 and TRBJ2-7; a weak D match, TRBD1 (5 bases). Looked up from germline, CDR1 is SEHNR and CDR2 is FQNEAQ (reference sequence). V was cut by 3 bases and J by 0 bases, with 12 bases left in between. This CDR3 has 15 residues. The CDR3 DNA reads as TGTGCCAGCAGCTTTGGACACTCGAGCTCCTACGAGCAGTACTTC. This translates into CASSFGHSSSYEQYF.

V is TRBV2 and J is TRBJ2-7, with 10 bases matching TRBD2. The ends lost 0 bases at V and 5 bases at J; junction bases unmatched: 7. The CDR3 loop spans 16 amino acids. The germline gives CDR1 SNHLY, CDR2 FYNNEI. The CDR3 loop is CASSEAAGGPRHEQYF. The CDR3 nucleotides read TGTGCCAGCAGTGAAGCAGCGGGAGGGCCTAGGCACGAGCAGTACTTC.

This chain connects TRBV30 to TRBJ2-2; no clear D gene. The CDR3 length is 14 residues. The V and J ends lost 2 bases and 1 base respectively, with 8 bases between them. Germline V gene lookup returns CDR1 GTSNPN and CDR2 SVGIG (reference sequence). The CDR3 spells CAWSPLMNTGELFF. The CDR3 DNA reads as TGTGCCTGGAGTCCCTTAATGAACACCGGGGAGCTGTTTTTT.

The chain combines TRBV5-1 with TRBJ1-4; possible D gene TRBD1, 6 bases. The ends were cut back, 4 bases at V and 4 bases at J, with 14 bases in the middle. The CDR3 runs 15 residues. Germline V lookup: CDR1 SGHRS, CDR2 YFSETQ. Here the CDR3 DNA reads TGCGCCAGCAGCCCGACAGGAGGCCGTAATGAAAAACTGTTTTTT. Residues: CASSPTGGRNEKLFF.

The chain couples TRBV3-1 (or the pseudogene TRBV3-2) to TRBJ2-7, with TRBD1 matching 7 bases. Germline lookup yields CDR1 LGHDT and CDR2 YNNKEL (reference sequence). V gave up 3 bases and J gave up 1 base; unmatched junction bases: 3. The CDR3 totals 14 residues. The CDR3 is CASSQLQGSYEQYF. For the CDR3, the DNA is TGTGCCAGCAGCCAGTTACAGGGGTCCTACGAGCAGTACTTC.